This T cell receptor beta chain was captured in a study of CD8+CD57+ T cells in acquired aplastic anemia. Researchers used genomic DNA as the template to profile TCR beta VDJ and CDR3. TCRdb ran MiXCR on the reads and lists one entry per CDR3 protein. The sample lists tens of thousands of distinct CDR3 sequences; 65% to 80% were seen once. Germline V lookup: CDR1 SGHVS, CDR2 FNYEAQ. Trimming stripped 1 base from V and 6 bases from J, with 8 bases between. This CDR3 has 13 amino acids. The sample was sorted CD4+, CD8+, or CD8+CD57+ T cells (not recorded which) from PBMCs. This TCR came from a human donor in good health, serving as a control. V and J are TRBV7-6 and TRBJ2-3, with a tentative D call TRBD1 (6 bases). For the CDR3, the DNA is TGTGCCAGCAGCTTAGGGCAGGGGGATACGCAGTATTTT. Its translation: CASSLGQGDTQYF.